This T cell receptor beta chain was retrieved from a study of neurological immune-mediated disorders. Looking at the study overall: Relapsing-remitting patients made up most of the 34 multiple sclerosis patients, and secondary progressive patients made up 3.

This clonotype was seen ten or more times. A 10-nucleotide random UMI tagged transcripts in template-switch 5'RACE cDNA synthesis. TCRdb reanalysed the 5' RACE reads using MiXCR and keeps one entry per CDR3 protein. The table records tens of thousands of distinct CDR3 sequences, 3.4% of them present only once. The sequence came from a middle-aged man with multiple sclerosis. Sequencing was carried out using PBMCs.

CDR3 bases: TGTGCCAGCAGCCTCCGGTCGGCCACAGATACGCAGTATTTT. This gives the protein CASSLRSATDTQYF. The chain couples TRBV7-8 to TRBJ2-3; D is uncertain. The CDR3 consists of 14 residues. CDR1 SGHVS and CDR2 FQNEAQ come from the germline V gene. The V gene lost 5 bases and the J gene lost 2 bases, with 11 bases spanning the gap.